This is a list of T cell receptor beta chains from one sample in a study of T cells and Merkel cell carcinoma outcomes. Using immunoSEQ multiplex PCR, the repertoire was profiled, and TCRdb retains in-frame clones only, with some absent. The sample has some 21,000 clones, almost 85% seen once; the top ten hold 3% to 3.5%. The specimen sequenced was tumor tissue from Merkel cell carcinoma. The receptors derive from a human donor with Merkel cell carcinoma. Each CDR3 is given with its conserved first and last residue. A D gene is named only where the DNA matches it firmly. A clone size is listed for some rows: how often the clone was seen (once, few, many), or a class if it is expanded.

>TRBD1|TRBJ1-2|.|TRBV5-1
CASSYGTGGDYGYTF
TGCGCCAGCAGCTACGGGACAGGGGGGGACTATGGCTACACCTTC
>.|TRBJ2-2|.|TRBV5-4
CASSLSRSATGELFF
TGTGCCAGCAGCTTGTCCCGCAGCGCTACCGGGGAGCTGTTTTTT
>.|TRBJ2-1|.|TRBV14
CASSHYNEQFF
TGTGCCAGCAGCCACTACAATGAGCAGTTCTTC
>.|TRBJ2-7|once|TRBV9
CASSENGGEQYF
TGTGCCAGCAGCGAAAACGGCGGCGAGCAGTACTTC
>TRBD2|TRBJ2-5|.|TRBV7-9
CASSSQAGLGETQYF
TGTGCCAGCAGCTCTCAAGCGGGGCTCGGGGAGACCCAGTACTTC
>.|TRBJ1-2|.|TRBV5-1
CASSFPAEGYTF
TGCGCCAGCAGCTTTCCAGCGGAAGGCTACACCTTC
>TRBD1|TRBJ1-2|.|TRBV30
CALVWGQTNYGYTF
TGTGCCTTAGTCTGGGGACAGACTAACTATGGCTACACCTTC
>.|TRBJ2-5|.|TRBV2
CASSEGLRGQETQYF
TGTGCCAGCAGTGAAGGTCTCAGGGGCCAGGAGACCCAGTACTTC
>.|TRBJ2-7|.|TRBV14
CASRQAGGHEQYF
TGTGCCAGCAGACAAGCTGGTGGGCACGAGCAGTACTTC
>.|TRBJ2-3|.|TRBV7-3
CASSLEEGWDTQYF
TGTGCCAGCAGCTTAGAGGAGGGGTGGGATACGCAGTATTTT
>.|TRBJ1-6|.|TRBV30
CALTPVGFNSPLHF
TGTGCCTTGACCCCGGTTGGGTTCAATTCACCCCTCCACTTT
>TRBD1|TRBJ1-5|.|TRBV2
CASSLQGASNQPQHF
TGTGCCAGCAGTTTACAGGGGGCAAGCAATCAGCCCCAGCATTTT
>.|TRBJ1-5|.|TRBV18
CASSPEAPRDEGTQPQHF
TGTGCCAGCTCACCCGAAGCTCCCCGGGACGAGGGGACCCAGCCCCAGCATTTT
>TRBD2|TRBJ2-7|.|TRBV2
CAPSTRERGGGEYF
TGTGCACCAAGTACGCGGGAGCGGGGCGGAGGAGAGTACTTC
>TRBD2|TRBJ2-1|few|TRBV6-5
CASNILAGDHEQFF
TGTGCCAGCAATATACTAGCGGGAGACCATGAGCAGTTCTTC
>TRBD1|TRBJ1-2|.|TRBV6-5
CASRSGQGQYGYTF
TGTGCCAGCAGGTCGGGACAGGGACAATATGGCTACACCTTC
>TRBD1|TRBJ2-1|.|TRBV29-1
CSSGQGYEQFF
TGCAGCTCCGGACAGGGCTATGAGCAGTTCTTC
>.|TRBJ1-1|.|TRBV19
CASTELLWDTEAFF
TGTGCCAGTACGGAACTCCTGTGGGACACTGAAGCTTTCTTT
>.|TRBJ2-5|.|TRBV11-3
CASSLDFGGLVETQYF
TGTGCCAGCAGCTTAGATTTCGGGGGGCTTGTTGAGACCCAGTACTTC
>.|TRBJ2-1|.|TRBV5-6
CASSFMWVSYNEQFF
TGTGCCAGCAGCTTTATGTGGGTCAGTTACAATGAGCAGTTCTTC
>.|TRBJ2-2|.|TRBV7-8
CASGRGPSLFTGELFF
TGTGCCAGCGGGCGGGGACCGAGTTTGTTCACCGGGGAGCTGTTTTTT
>.|TRBJ2-3|.|TRBV7-3
CASSATGATATDTQYF
TGTGCCAGCAGTGCGACAGGCGCGACGGCTACAGATACGCAGTATTTT
>.|TRBJ2-7|.|TRBV7-8
CASSLATGSSYEQYF
TGTGCCAGCAGCTTAGCGACGGGGAGCTCCTACGAGCAGTACTTC
>.|TRBJ1-4|.|TRBV7-9
CASSSRTATNEKLFF
TGTGCCAGCAGCTCTCGAACAGCAACTAATGAAAAACTGTTTTTT
>.|TRBJ1-3|.|TRBV11-1
CASSSPVPGTRRNTIYF
TGTGCCAGCAGCTCCCCGGTCCCCGGGACAAGACGAAACACCATATATTTT
>.|TRBJ1-1|.|TRBV29-1
CSHDLNTEAFF
TGCAGCCATGACTTGAACACTGAAGCTTTCTTT
>.|TRBJ1-5|.|TRBV30
CAWSLGQFNQPQHF
TGTGCCTGGAGTCTCGGACAGTTCAATCAGCCTCAGCATTTT
>.|TRBJ2-1|.|TRBV5-6
CASSPWEASAFFPQFF
TGTGCCAGCAGCCCCTGGGAGGCTAGCGCGTTCTTCCCCCAGTTCTTC
>TRBD2|TRBJ2-7|.|TRBV11-2
CASSRAGAYEQYF
TGTGCCAGCAGCCGAGCGGGAGCCTACGAGCAGTACTTC